These T cell receptor beta chains were read from a single sample in a study of blood T cell repertoires in COVID-19. Profiling relied on immunoSEQ multiplex PCR, and the TCRdb table lists in-frame clones only, not all of them. The sample contains under 300,000 clones, approximately 86% of which appear only once. The sample taken for sequencing was PBMCs or T cells enriched from blood (not recorded which). Source of these receptors: a woman in her twenties or thirties with acute COVID-19. Both conserved end residues are part of each CDR3. Fields, in order: CDR3 protein, CDR3 DNA, clone size, D gene, V gene, J gene. D genes are given only for firm matches. The size entry is marked missing in some rows and otherwise reads once, few, many or a size class.

CASSLSAGRSPLHF	TGTGCCAGCAGCTTATCTGCAGGGCGTTCACCCCTCCACTTT	-	-	TRBV13	TRBJ1-6
CASSYSQGNTEAFF	TGTGCCAGCAGTTATTCACAGGGGAACACTGAAGCTTTCTTT	-	-	TRBV6-5	TRBJ1-1
CASSLEPGNYEQYF	TGTGCCAGCAGCTTAGAACCGGGGAACTACGAGCAGTACTTC	-	-	TRBV7-9	TRBJ2-7
CASSSRGNIQYF	TGTGCCAGCAGCTCACGAGGGAACATTCAGTACTTC	-	-	TRBV9	TRBJ2-4
CASRYLAGSSYEQYF	TGCGCCAGCAGGTATCTAGCGGGAAGCTCCTACGAGCAGTACTTC	-	TRBD2	TRBV5-1	TRBJ2-7
CASSQEEGRGNIQYF	TGCGCCAGCAGCCAAGAAGAGGGCAGGGGGAACATTCAGTACTTC	-	TRBD1	TRBV4-3	TRBJ2-4
CASSPPVAQGQEKLFF	TGTGCCAGCTCACCACCCGTCGCTCAGGGACAGGAAAAACTGTTTTTT	-	TRBD1	TRBV18	TRBJ1-4
CASSPGVPGYGYTF	TGTGCCAGCAGCCCCGGGGTACCGGGCTATGGCTACACCTTC	-	-	TRBV7-2	TRBJ1-2
CASSPQVVEVANEKLFF	TGTGCCAGCTCACCACAGGTGGTAGAGGTGGCTAATGAAAAACTGTTTTTT	-	-	TRBV18	TRBJ1-4
CASTGQGLYEELFF	TGTGCCAGCACGGGACAGGGTTTATATGAGGAGCTGTTTTTT	-	TRBD1	TRBV27	TRBJ2-2
CASSVVAGSSYEQYF	TGTGCCAGCAGCGTTGTAGCGGGATCTTCCTACGAGCAGTACTTC	medium-sized	TRBD2	TRBV9	TRBJ2-7
CASSQSSGRAGEQYF	TGCGCCAGCAGCCAGTCTAGCGGGAGGGCCGGCGAGCAGTACTTC	-	TRBD2	TRBV5-1	TRBJ2-7
CASTKQGAGTEAFF	TGTGCCAGCACTAAACAGGGGGCAGGGACTGAAGCTTTCTTT	-	TRBD1	TRBV28	TRBJ1-1
CASSLALGGVGNTGELFF	TGCGCCAGCAGCTTGGCATTAGGGGGCGTAGGGAACACCGGGGAGCTGTTTTTT	-	TRBD1	TRBV5-1	TRBJ2-2
CASRENNEQFF	TGTGCCAGCAGGGAGAACAATGAGCAGTTCTTC	-	-	TRBV28	TRBJ2-1
CASSVSGGNQETQYF	TGTGCCAGCAGCGTTAGCGGAGGAAACCAAGAGACCCAGTACTTC	-	-	TRBV7-9	TRBJ2-5
CASSFIYREGTEAFF	TGTGCCAGCAGCTTTATTTACAGGGAGGGCACTGAAGCTTTCTTT	-	-	TRBV5-6	TRBJ1-1
CASSEARVGGEQFF	TGTGCCAGCAGTGAAGCGAGGGTAGGAGGTGAGCAGTTCTTC	-	-	TRBV2	TRBJ2-1
CASSLGTGGISTEAFF	TGTGCCAGCAGTTTGGGGACAGGGGGCATCAGCACTGAAGCTTTCTTT	-	TRBD1	TRBV28	TRBJ1-1
CASSFNGGAGYGYTF	TGTGCCAGCAGTTTTAATGGGGGGGCTGGCTATGGCTACACCTTC	once	-	TRBV28	TRBJ1-2
CASSLDRASGYNEQFF	TGTGCCAGCAGCTTAGATAGGGCTAGCGGATACAATGAGCAGTTCTTC	-	TRBD2	TRBV7-2	TRBJ2-1
CASSSGTLSYNEQFF	TGTGCCAGCAGTTCCGGTACTTTATCCTACAATGAGCAGTTCTTC	-	-	TRBV28	TRBJ2-1
CASSQLRGPRAVYNEQFF	TGTGCCAGCAGCCAACTCAGGGGCCCGAGGGCAGTCTACAATGAGCAGTTCTTC	-	-	TRBV14	TRBJ2-1
CASSRSPPGGLNTEAFF	TGTGCCAGTAGTAGGTCCCCTCCAGGGGGATTGAACACTGAAGCTTTCTTT	-	TRBD1	TRBV19	TRBJ1-1
CARSPTRTGDTGELFF	TGTGCCAGAAGCCCCACCCGGACAGGAGACACCGGGGAGCTGTTTTTT	-	-	TRBV7-5	TRBJ2-2
CASSLVRQVNTEAFF	TGTGCCAGCAGCTTGGTTCGGCAGGTGAACACTGAAGCTTTCTTT	-	-	TRBV5-5	TRBJ1-1
CASEERLTSYNEQFF	TGTGCCAGCGAGGAGCGCTTAACCTCCTACAATGAGCAGTTCTTC	-	-	TRBV28	TRBJ2-1
CASSLGGTYNSPLHF	TGTGCCAGCAGCTTAGGGGGGACTTATAATTCACCCCTCCACTTT	-	-	TRBV7-2	TRBJ1-6
CASSLSRANEQFF	TGTGCCAGCAGTTTATCCAGGGCTAATGAGCAGTTCTTC	-	-	TRBV27	TRBJ2-1
CASSTGQGGAEQFF	TGCGCCAGCAGCACGGGACAGGGTGGTGCTGAGCAGTTCTTC	-	TRBD1	TRBV5-1	TRBJ2-1
CASSQDLSGHNEKLFF	TGTGCCAGCAGCCAAGATCTTTCAGGGCATAATGAAAAACTGTTTTTT	-	-	TRBV3-1/TRBV3-2	TRBJ1-4
CASSLSGTGGWSDTQYF	TGTGCCAGCAGCTTGTCCGGGACAGGGGGATGGTCAGATACGCAGTATTTT	-	TRBD1	TRBV7-2	TRBJ2-3
CASTPGALAGAYNEQFF	TGCGCCAGCACACCAGGGGCGCTAGCGGGAGCCTACAATGAGCAGTTCTTC	-	TRBD2	TRBV5-1	TRBJ2-1
CASGLVQLGGPLHF	TGTGCTAGTGGTTTGGTACAATTGGGAGGACCCCTCCACTTT	-	-	TRBV12-5	TRBJ1-6
CASSPTGGDGYTF	TGTGCCAGCAGCCCAACAGGGGGCGACGGCTACACCTTC	-	TRBD1	TRBV3-1/TRBV3-2	TRBJ1-2
CASSIVQGANQPQHF	TGTGCCAGTAGTATAGTCCAGGGGGCTAATCAGCCCCAGCATTTT	-	TRBD1	TRBV19	TRBJ1-5
CASSLRRGAINTEAFF	TGTGCCAGCTCCTTGAGGCGGGGGGCGATAAACACTGAAGCTTTCTTT	-	-	TRBV2	TRBJ1-1
CASSLRIGVLGNEQFF	TGTGCCAGCAGCTTACGTATCGGGGTTTTAGGAAATGAGCAGTTCTTC	-	-	TRBV11-2	TRBJ2-1
CASSQAGWRGNTEAFF	TGTGCCAGCAGCCAAGCCGGGTGGAGAGGGAACACTGAAGCTTTCTTT	few	-	TRBV7-8	TRBJ1-1
CASSPGQGNEKLFF	TGTGCCAGCAGTCCCGGACAGGGGAATGAAAAACTGTTTTTT	-	TRBD1	TRBV6-5	TRBJ1-4
CASSLAAGGHRNTIYF	TGTGCCAGCAGCTTAGCTGCTGGTGGACATCGAAACACCATATATTTT	-	-	TRBV7-6	TRBJ1-3
CASSMGRYKRTEEAFF	TGTGCCAGCAGCATGGGGCGGTACAAACGCACAGAAGAGGCTTTCTTT	-	-	TRBV7-9	TRBJ1-1
CASRANTEAFF	TGTGCCAGCAGGGCGAACACTGAAGCTTTCTTT	once	-	TRBV6-5	TRBJ1-1
CASSVGTSGLYEQYF	TGTGCCAGCAGCGTCGGGACTAGCGGTCTTTACGAGCAGTACTTC	once	TRBD2	TRBV7-2	TRBJ2-7
CSAGRQDEQYF	TGCAGTGCCGGCCGGCAGGACGAGCAGTACTTC	-	-	TRBV20-1	TRBJ2-7
CSASPRTSPYEQYF	TGCAGTGCTAGTCCCAGGACTAGTCCCTACGAGCAGTACTTC	-	TRBD2	TRBV20-1	TRBJ2-7
CASSLLTGGDQPQHF	TGTGCCAGCAGCTTGTTAACAGGGGGCGATCAGCCCCAGCATTTT	-	TRBD1	TRBV5-5	TRBJ1-5
CASRKEGRLEGDSNQPQHF	TGTGCCAGCAGGAAAGAGGGTAGGCTTGAGGGGGATAGCAATCAGCCCCAGCATTTT	few	-	TRBV11-2	TRBJ1-5
CASSNHDSKGARTEAFF	TGTGCCAGCAGCAACCACGATAGTAAGGGGGCGCGGACTGAAGCTTTCTTT	-	TRBD1	TRBV7-9	TRBJ1-1
CASSIDGGKGTQYF	TGTGCCAGTAGTATAGACGGGGGGAAGGGGACCCAGTACTTC	-	TRBD2	TRBV19	TRBJ2-5